This record concerns one TCR beta chain sequence. This clonotype was seen ten or more times. Its antigen remains unidentified. No much larger clone exists at a distance of one base, and base qualities are not known. Sequences SGHTS (CDR1) and YDEGEE (CDR2) are obtained from the germline V gene. The junction carries 9 bases between V and J, which are trimmed by 3 bases and 0 bases respectively. Reading from cysteine to phenylalanine, the CDR3 counts 15 amino acids. Only CDR3 DNA remains: 45 bases, in frame from the first base. The reads were generated on an Illumina HiSeq 2000. TCR beta chain libraries were generated through multiplex PCR amplification. The amplified TCR beta chain products were analyzed by high-throughput sequencing. TCRdb itself trimmed the public reads at Q25 with fastp, ran MiXCR and retained productive beta chains. Identical CDR3 proteins give one entry, which carries the most common genes and DNA. This sample gives 190,000 or so distinct CDR3 sequences in total; approximately 31% of them show up just once. The leading ten clones occupy roughly 4.3% of the sample.

The sample originates from a study of breast tumors, draining lymph nodes, adjacent tissues (dated by TCRdb to 2016 to 2017). With regard to the full study: In breast cancer patients, the study compared the TCR beta repertoires of tumor, adjacent nontumor tissue and axillary lymph nodes. In human breast cancer, the study set out to evaluate how tumor, surrounding tissue and draining lymph node repertoires relate to one another and whether T cells may move between these sites.

Here is what the overall study found, with its caveats: T-cell repertoire diversity in tumors was found to be lower than in lymph nodes but higher than in nontumor tissue, and preferential V and J gene usage was observed. The study presented the conclusion that tumor T cells originate in lymph nodes as consistent with a hypothesis, not as something directly demonstrated. The data were considered consistent with the idea that most tumor T cells come from the lymph node and then expand in tumor tissue. In luminal-like breast cancer, tumor and nontumor tissue repertoires resembled each other significantly more than in basal-like breast cancer.

The lymph node samples were taken from the axillary draining lymph nodes of breast cancer patients. The chain couples TRBV5-8 to TRBJ1-4; the D gene is unclear. Material for sequencing was axillary lymph node tissue. This clonotype was sampled from a female donor with breast cancer. Some clones in this sample may be carry-over from other donors' samples. The DNA reads as follows: TGTGCCAGCAGCTCCCAAGGACCAACTAATGAAAAACTGTTTTTT. Its product reads: CASSSQGPTNEKLFF.